This T cell receptor beta chain appears in the sequencing data of a study of blood T cells in healthy people across ages. Overall study results and limits: A conclusive naive versus antigen-experienced comparison was prevented by the unsorted PBMCs.

The authors ran a second PCR of about 7 to 12 cycles using a sample-barcoded 5' primer and a J-beta primer mix. Each of the cDNA molecules was tagged by a template-switch adaptor with 12 random nucleotides. TCRdb itself ran the 5' RACE reads through MiXCR, one entry per CDR3 protein. The sample carries some 1 million distinct CDR3 sequences, around 43% recorded once. V lost 1 base to trimming and J lost 7 bases, with 9 bases between them. The CDR3 extends over 13 amino acids. Germline V CDR1 and CDR2: MGHDK, SYGVNS. Concerning this clonotype itself: Its antigen remains unknown.

The rearrangement joins TRBV25-1 to TRBJ2-3; D is undetermined. The sample consisted of blood. The sequence was obtained from a woman in her fifties or sixties in good health. Here the CDR3 DNA reads TGTGCCAGCAGTGAATGGTTTGAAAATACGCAGTATTTT. Protein product: CASSEWFENTQYF.